These 5 T cell receptor beta chains were all obtained from the same sample, sequenced in a study of cytomegalovirus exposure and HLA in healthy donors. The PCR contained 60 Vbeta and 13 Jbeta primers. Clones were read by immunoSEQ multiplex PCR, and TCRdb kept only the in-frame ones, dropping some. Seen in this sample are 100,000 or so clones; the ten most common clones hold more than 0.5%. The sample was PBMCs. The source of these receptors is a man in his fifties or sixties in good health and CMV-seronegative.

V gene TRBV7-9 combines with J gene TRBJ1-6; D remains ambiguous. V lost 4 bases and J 10 bases, leaving 14 bases between the germline ends. Germline V gives CDR1 SEHNR, CDR2 FQNEAQ (reference sequence). The CDR3 spans 14 residues. This CDR3 reads CASSSDPRESPLHF. The CDR3 DNA follows: TGTGCCAGCAGCTCTGACCCGCGGGAGTCACCCCTCCACTTT.

J is TRBJ2-5 and V is TRBV5-1; maybe TRBD1 (5 bases). V was trimmed by 2 bases and J by 4 bases, leaving 12 bases between them. There are 14 residues in the CDR3. Germline assignment: CDR1 SGHRS and CDR2 YFSETQ. CDR3 protein: CASSLPTQGETQYF. The CDR3 DNA reads as TGCGCCAGCAGCTTACCGACCCAGGGAGAGACCCAGTACTTC.

The genes are TRBV15 and TRBJ1-5; 7 bases agree with TRBD1. This CDR3 is built from 17 residues. Trimming cost V 0 bases and J 1 base; bases outside gene matches: 6. Per germline, CDR1 LNHNV and CDR2 YYDKDF (reference sequence). CDR3 DNA sequence: TGTGCCACCAGCAGAGATCCTGCAGGGGGGAGCAATCAGCCCCAGCATTTT. Translating it yields CATSRDPAGGSNQPQHF. The full variable domain, with the rest looked up from reference TRBV15 and TRBJ1-5, is DAMVIQNPRYQVTQFGKPVTLSCSQTLNHNVMYWYQQKSSQAPKLLFHYYDKDFNNEADTPDNFQSRRPNTSFCFLDIRSPGLGDTAMYLCATSRDPAGGSNQPQHFGDGTRLSIL.

The rearrangement joins TRBV6-5 to TRBJ1-4, with 8 bases fitting TRBD1. The CDR3 is made up of 12 amino acids. The junction had 1 base not matched to a gene; V was cut back by 5 bases and J by 8 bases. Per germline, CDR1 MNHEY and CDR2 SVGAGI. Written as DNA, the CDR3 is TGTGCCAGCAGTGGACAGGGAGAAAAACTGTTTTTT. Its protein product is CASSGQGEKLFF.

The chain carries TRBV5-1 and TRBJ2-7, with 7 bases lining up with TRBD2. Trimming removed 0 bases from V and 0 bases from J; junction bases left unmatched: 3. The CDR3 spans 15 residues. Germline V gives CDR1 SGHRS, CDR2 YFSETQ. The CDR3 DNA follows: TGCGCCAGCAGCTTGGTTGGGAGGGGCTCCTACGAGCAGTACTTC. Translating gives CASSLVGRGSYEQYF.